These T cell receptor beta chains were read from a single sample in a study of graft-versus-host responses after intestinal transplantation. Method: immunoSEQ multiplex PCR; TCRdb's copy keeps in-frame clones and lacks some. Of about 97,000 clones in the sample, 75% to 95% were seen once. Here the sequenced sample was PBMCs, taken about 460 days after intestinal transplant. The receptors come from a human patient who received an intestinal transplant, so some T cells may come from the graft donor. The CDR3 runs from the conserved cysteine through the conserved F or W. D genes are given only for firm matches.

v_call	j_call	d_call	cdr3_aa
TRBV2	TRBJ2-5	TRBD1	CATCPGTGCGETQYF
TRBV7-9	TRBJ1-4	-	CASSLVQANEKLFF
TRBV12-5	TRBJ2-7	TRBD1	CASGLVPGQVYEQYF
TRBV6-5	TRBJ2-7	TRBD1	CAVGQGTYEQYF
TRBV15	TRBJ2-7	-	CATSRDNEQYF
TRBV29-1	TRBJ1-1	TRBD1	CSADRGRNTEAFF
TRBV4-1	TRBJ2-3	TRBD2	CASSQAGTSGGRDTQYF
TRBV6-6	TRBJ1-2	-	CASSYPGGVYGYTF
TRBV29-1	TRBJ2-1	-	CRCGSDYNEQFF
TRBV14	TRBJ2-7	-	CASSQAGTFPPYEQYF
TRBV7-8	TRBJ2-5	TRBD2	CASSSGGKETQYF
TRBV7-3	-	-	CASSLPGTYEQYF
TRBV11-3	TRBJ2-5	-	CASSRGLGSSAETQYF
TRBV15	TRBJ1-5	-	CATSRGTENQPQHF
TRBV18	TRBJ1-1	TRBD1	CASSRDSNTEAFF
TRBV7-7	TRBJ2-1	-	CASSLGTGLGTNEQFF
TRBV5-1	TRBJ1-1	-	CASSLPRDTEAFF
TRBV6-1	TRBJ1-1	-	CASSVIGGTEAFF
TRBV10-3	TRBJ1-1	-	CAISVGGAYTEAFF
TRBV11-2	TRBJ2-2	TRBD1	CASSSEPQGVNGGELFF
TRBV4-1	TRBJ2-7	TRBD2	CASSQGSLAGTYEQYF
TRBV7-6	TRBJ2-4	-	CASSLAKPPLAKNIQYF
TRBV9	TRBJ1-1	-	CASSPRGGGVEAFF
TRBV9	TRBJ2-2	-	CASSARGRENTGELFF
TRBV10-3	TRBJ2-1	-	CAIKGVAEYNEQFF
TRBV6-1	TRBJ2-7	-	CATQRDRDTDFEQYF
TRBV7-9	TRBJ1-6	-	CASSFGQGNGSPLHF
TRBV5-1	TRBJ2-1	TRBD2	CASSPRTSGEHNEQFF
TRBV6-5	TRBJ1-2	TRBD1	CASSDSWTGVYGYTF
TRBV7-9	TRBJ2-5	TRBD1	CASSLEGAETQYF
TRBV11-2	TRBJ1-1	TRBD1	CASSLVGQTMNTEAFF
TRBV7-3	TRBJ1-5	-	CASSLGPNQPQHF
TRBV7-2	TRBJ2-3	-	CASSLWGAVEDTQYF
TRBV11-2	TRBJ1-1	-	CASSTRVAGTEAFF
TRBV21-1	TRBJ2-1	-	CASSPRMDSVVMGEQFF
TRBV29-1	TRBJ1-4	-	CSVVKRQGQGGEKLFF
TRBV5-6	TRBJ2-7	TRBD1	CASSSPRQGYEQYF
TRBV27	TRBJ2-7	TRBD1	CASSFGQGAGEQYF
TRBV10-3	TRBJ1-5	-	CAISSDPNQPQHF
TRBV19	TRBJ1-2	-	CASSADSNYGYTF
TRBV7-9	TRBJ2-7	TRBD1	CASSHRDRQNYEQYF
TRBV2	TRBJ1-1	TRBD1	CAKKQGAGEAFF
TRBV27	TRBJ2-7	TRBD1	CASRAGQGFRRATYEQYF
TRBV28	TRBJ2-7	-	CASRGSISYEQYF
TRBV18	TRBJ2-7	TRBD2	CASSPPGGGYEQYF
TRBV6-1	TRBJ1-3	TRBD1	CASSDMGQSSGNTIYF
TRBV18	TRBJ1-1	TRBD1	CASSPLRTGNTEAFF
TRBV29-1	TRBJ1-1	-	CSVEAPRVGAFF
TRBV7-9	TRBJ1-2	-	CASSLGRGGYTF
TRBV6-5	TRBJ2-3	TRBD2	CASSPGLAGSQYF
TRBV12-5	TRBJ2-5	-	CASGPGARGETQYF
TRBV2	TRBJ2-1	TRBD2	CASTTGRGGWEQFF
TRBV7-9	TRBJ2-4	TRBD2	CASSDPGTSGGAFTIQYF
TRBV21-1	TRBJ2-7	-	CARLLPGHSYEQYF